The entry below describes one T cell receptor (beta chain). As yet, its antigen is unknown. The data were obtained in a study of blood T cells in healthy people across ages. The study, taken as a whole, reports: With age, beta diversity per million T cells declined roughly linearly, significantly by about 40.

Sample-barcoded 5' priming and a J-beta primer mix drove a second PCR of about 6 to 12 cycles. In TCRdb, the 5' RACE reads were re-called with MiXCR into one record per CDR3 protein. The table shows under 2,000,000 distinct CDR3 sequences, with roughly 49% occurring only once. Trimming stripped 4 bases from V and 3 bases from J, with 13 bases between. The CDR3 contains 15 residues. Looked up from germline, CDR1 is SGHRS and CDR2 is YFSETQ. The specimen sequenced was blood. The receptor comes from a woman aged 40 to 55 in good health. The V gene is TRBV5-1, the J gene TRBJ1-4, with D possibly matching TRBD1 (5 bases). The CDR3, as DNA: TGCGCCAGCAGCCCGCAGGGATCTGCTAATGAAAAACTGTTTTTT. It is translated as CASSPQGSANEKLFF.